These 6 T cell receptor beta chains were sequenced from one sample in a study of shared clonotypes between healthy human individuals. Some clones are missing from TCRdb's copy, which holds only in-frame ones; the method was immunoSEQ multiplex PCR. Found here are approximately 810,000 clones, 92% of them singletons; the top ten hold 24%. Naive-designated CD8 cells lacked CD45RO, were positively enriched for CCR7, and omitted terminally differentiated effector memory CD45RA+ cells. The sample was naive CD8+ T cells sorted from blood. The origin of the receptors is a man aged 25-45 years in good health.

The chain joins TRBV11-3 to TRBJ2-2; 12 positions match TRBD1. J gave up 9 bases and V 4 bases, and 9 bases lay outside the gene matches. This CDR3 is 16 amino acids long. Germline V gives CDR1 SGHNT, CDR2 YENEEA. The CDR3 protein is CASSSRDRGLERELFF. Here the CDR3 DNA reads TGTGCCAGCAGCTCGCGGGACAGGGGGCTCGAACGGGAGCTGTTTTTT. The full variable domain, rest sourced from reference TRBV11-3 and TRBJ2-2, is EAGVVQSPRYKIIEKKQPVAFWCNPISGHNTLYWYLQNLGQGPELLIRYENEEAVDDSQLPKDRFSAERLKGVDSTLKIQPAELGDSAVYLCASSSRDRGLERELFFGEGSRLTVL.

The chain couples TRBV19 to TRBJ1-2; D is possibly TRBD1 (5 bases). Germline values: CDR1 LNHDA, CDR2 SQIVND (reference sequence). This CDR3 is built from 16 residues. V was clipped by 3 bases and J by 5 bases, with 19 bases between them. CDR3 in DNA: TGTGCCAGTAGTATCACCCCAGGGAGTCGGCGGTATGGCTACACCTTC. Its translation: CASSITPGSRRYGYTF.

In DNA form, the CDR3 reads TGTGCCAGCGTGGGAGGGCTTGAGCAGTTCTTC. Protein product: CASVGGLEQFF. The rearrangement joins TRBV7-2 to TRBJ2-1; TRBD2 matches 7 bases. Losses at the gene ends were 8 bases for V and 9 bases for J; bases not matched to a gene: 4. CDR1 is SGHTA and CDR2 is FQGNSA in the germline V gene. The CDR3 has 11 residues. Filled out from reference TRBV7-2 and TRBJ2-1, the complete variable domain reads GAGVSQSPSNKVTEKGKDVELRCDPISGHTALYWYRQSLGQGLEFLIYFQGNSAPDKSGLPSDRFSAERTGGSVSTLTIQRTQQEDSAVYLCASVGGLEQFFGPGTRLTVL.

The rearrangement uses TRBV4-1 and TRBJ2-7; D possibly corresponds to TRBD2 (6 bases). Germline V gives CDR1 MGHRA, CDR2 YSYEKL. V was trimmed by 0 bases and J by 4 bases, leaving 16 bases between them. The CDR3 length is 16 residues. In DNA, the CDR3 is TGCGCCAGCAGCCAAGAACTAGCTGAGGGGTCATACGAGCAGTACTTC. The encoded protein is CASSQELAEGSYEQYF.

V is TRBV28 and J is TRBJ2-7, with D maybe TRBD1 (7 bases). V lost 5 bases to trimming and J lost 3 bases, with 14 bases between them. The CDR3 extends over 14 amino acids. Germline CDR1 reads MDHEN; CDR2 reads SYDVKM. This CDR3 is CASSHAGQIYEQYF. In DNA form, the CDR3 reads TGTGCCAGCAGTCACGCGGGACAGATCTACGAGCAGTACTTC.

The J gene is TRBJ1-2, the V gene TRBV28, with D unclear. The CDR3 contains 15 residues. Per germline, CDR1 MDHEN and CDR2 SYDVKM. Trimming pared 2 bases from V and 6 bases from J, leaving 16 bases between. CDR3 residues: CASSLVSSAANGYTF. For the CDR3, the DNA is TGTGCCAGCAGTTTAGTATCGTCGGCAGCAAATGGCTACACCTTC.